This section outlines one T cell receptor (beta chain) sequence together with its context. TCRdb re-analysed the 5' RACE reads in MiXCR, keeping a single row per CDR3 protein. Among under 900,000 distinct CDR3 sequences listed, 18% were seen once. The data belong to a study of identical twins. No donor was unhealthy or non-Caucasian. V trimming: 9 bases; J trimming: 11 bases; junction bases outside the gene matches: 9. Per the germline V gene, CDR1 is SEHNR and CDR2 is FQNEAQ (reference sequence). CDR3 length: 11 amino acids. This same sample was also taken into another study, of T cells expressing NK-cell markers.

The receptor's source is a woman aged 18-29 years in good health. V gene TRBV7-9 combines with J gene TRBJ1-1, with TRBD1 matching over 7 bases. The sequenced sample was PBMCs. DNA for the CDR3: TGTGCCAGTCACCCTAGGGGGCCGGCTTTCTTT. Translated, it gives CASHPRGPAFF.